The following is a T cell receptor (beta chain) sequence with its context. Per the germline V gene, CDR1 is SEHNR and CDR2 is FQNEAQ (reference sequence). CDR3 length equals 14 residues. V lost 10 bases, J lost 6 bases, and 12 bases stayed unmatched. The record originates from a study of blood T cell repertoires in COVID-19. As for the study in general: The United States, Italy and Spain supplied acute and convalescent COVID-19 samples.

Authors' methods: Amplified reference gene primers provided the basis for estimating nucleated cell counts. The assay was immunoSEQ multiplex PCR, and TCRdb's table has in-frame clones only and misses some. That table supplies the V and J calls and clone size; D and trimming were determined from the DNA. The top ten clones hold roughly 1.7% of a sample with about 250,000 clones, 85% to 90% of them seen once. Adults between about 18 and 89 years of age took part from 20 to 25 US areas. Participants had their cohort set by participant-reported clinical history. This TCR derives from a man aged 40-49 years who had recovered from COVID-19. V usage is TRBV7-9 and J usage is TRBJ2-7, with 10 bases fitting TRBD1. Sequenced material: PBMCs or T cells enriched from blood (not recorded which). CDR3 sequence (DNA): TGTGCCACCGGGGTTTGGACAGGGGGGATCGAGCAGTACTTC. Its protein is CATGVWTGGIEQYF.